This TCR beta chain comes out of a study of cytomegalovirus exposure and HLA in healthy donors. Regarding the study as a whole: Per a prior analysis, the majority of TCR beta V segments were productive roughly 87% or roughly 30% of the time.

Concerning this clone: The antigen is unknown.

V lost 0 bases and J lost 5, with 11 bases in between. This CDR3 has 15 residues. Germline V gives CDR1 SGHDN, CDR2 FVKESK. Both 60 Vbeta primers and 13 Jbeta primers went into the PCR. TCRdb's table, derived via immunoSEQ multiplex PCR, lists solely in-frame clones and lacks some. This table holds some 150,000 clones, 80% found once. Input material: PBMCs. The chain recombines TRBV14 with TRBJ2-1; D is perhaps TRBD2 (5 bases). The clonotype was recovered from a man younger than 40 in good health and CMV-seronegative. This chain's CDR3 is CASSQEGRPNNEQFF. As DNA, the CDR3 is TGTGCCAGCAGCCAAGAGGGGAGACCAAACAATGAGCAGTTCTTC.